One T cell receptor beta chain is described in this entry. The antigen remains undetermined. The data originate from a study of T-cell memory formation after mild COVID-19. Study conclusions and caveats: Second-wave clones peaking on day 37 lacked confirmed SARS-CoV-2 specificity.

TCRdb independently ran MiXCR on the 5' RACE reads; one entry per CDR3 protein. Among approximately 400,000 distinct CDR3 sequences listed, approximately 24% were seen once. The germline V gene encodes CDR1 LGHDT and CDR2 YNNKEL (reference sequence). The CDR3 sequence is 16 residues long. The V gene end was trimmed by 2 bases and the J gene end by 7 bases; junction bases not matched to a gene: 10. This chain uses TRBV3-1 with TRBJ2-7; 11 nucleotides line up with TRBD2. This receptor was taken from an adult woman who had mild COVID-19 (a few samples of this study predate the infection). Cell type and time point are not known. Sequenced input: PBMCs or a T cell subset sorted from them (not recorded which). CDR3 loop: CASSQTASGGPEEQYF. In DNA form, the CDR3 reads TGTGCCAGCAGCCAAACCGCTAGCGGGGGGCCGGAAGAGCAGTACTTC.